The 4 T cell receptor beta chains below come from one sample, sequenced in a study of blood T cell repertoires in COVID-19. Using immunoSEQ multiplex PCR, the repertoire was profiled, and TCRdb retains in-frame clones only, with some absent. The sample lists approximately 220,000 clones; around 92% were seen once. The sequencing sample was made of PBMCs or T cells enriched from blood (not recorded which). All receptors come from a woman younger than 45 with acute COVID-19.

V gene TRBV4-1 combines with J gene TRBJ1-5, with D maybe TRBD1 (5 bases). CDR3 length: 12 residues. Trimming removed 1 base at V and 9 bases at J, with 7 bases between. CDR1 and CDR2 from the germline V gene are MGHRA and YSYEKL. DNA for the CDR3: TGCGCCAGCAGCCAAGGGGGCTTGCCCCAGCATTTT. Its protein product is CASSQGGLPQHF.

V and J are TRBV18 and TRBJ1-6; D might be TRBD1 (5 bases). Germline-derived CDR1 and CDR2 are KGHSH and LQKENI. V lost 8 bases, J lost 9 bases, and 17 bases lay in between. The CDR3 totals 14 residues. CDR3 loop: CASGPGRDASPLHF. As DNA, the CDR3 is TGTGCCAGCGGACCGGGCAGGGATGCTTCACCCCTCCACTTT.

The chain recombines TRBV19 with TRBJ1-1; the D gene is possibly TRBD1 (5 bases). The CDR3 contains 13 residues. The germline gives CDR1 LNHDA, CDR2 SQIVND (reference sequence). V shed 5 bases and J shed 4 bases, with 11 bases lying between them. Here the CDR3 DNA reads TGTGCCAGTAGTTGGGGGGGGATCACTGAAGCTTTCTTT. Encoded protein: CASSWGGITEAFF.

This chain joins TRBV6-2 or TRBV6-3 and TRBJ1-4; D is ambiguous. V was cut by 4 bases and J by 8 bases, with 14 bases left in between. Germline CDR1 reads MNHEY; CDR2 reads SVGEGT. The CDR3 sequence is 14 residues long. CDR3 sequence: CASSSPSSEEKLFF. The CDR3 coding sequence is TGTGCCAGCAGTTCGCCCTCCTCGGAGGAAAAACTGTTTTTT.